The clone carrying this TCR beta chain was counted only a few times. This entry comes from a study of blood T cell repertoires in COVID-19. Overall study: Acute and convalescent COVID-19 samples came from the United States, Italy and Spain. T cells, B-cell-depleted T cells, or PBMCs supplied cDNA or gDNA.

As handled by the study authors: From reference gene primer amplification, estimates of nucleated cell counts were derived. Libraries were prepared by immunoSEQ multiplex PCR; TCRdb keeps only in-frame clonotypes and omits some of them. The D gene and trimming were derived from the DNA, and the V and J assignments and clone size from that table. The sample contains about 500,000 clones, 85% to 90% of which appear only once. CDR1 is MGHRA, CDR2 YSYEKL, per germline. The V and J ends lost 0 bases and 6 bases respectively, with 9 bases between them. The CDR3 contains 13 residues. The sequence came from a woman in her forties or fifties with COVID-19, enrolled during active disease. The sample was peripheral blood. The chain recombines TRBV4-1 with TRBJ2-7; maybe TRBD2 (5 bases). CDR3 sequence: CASSQDAAGEQYF. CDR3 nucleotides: TGCGCCAGCAGCCAAGATGCGGCGGGCGAGCAGTACTTC.